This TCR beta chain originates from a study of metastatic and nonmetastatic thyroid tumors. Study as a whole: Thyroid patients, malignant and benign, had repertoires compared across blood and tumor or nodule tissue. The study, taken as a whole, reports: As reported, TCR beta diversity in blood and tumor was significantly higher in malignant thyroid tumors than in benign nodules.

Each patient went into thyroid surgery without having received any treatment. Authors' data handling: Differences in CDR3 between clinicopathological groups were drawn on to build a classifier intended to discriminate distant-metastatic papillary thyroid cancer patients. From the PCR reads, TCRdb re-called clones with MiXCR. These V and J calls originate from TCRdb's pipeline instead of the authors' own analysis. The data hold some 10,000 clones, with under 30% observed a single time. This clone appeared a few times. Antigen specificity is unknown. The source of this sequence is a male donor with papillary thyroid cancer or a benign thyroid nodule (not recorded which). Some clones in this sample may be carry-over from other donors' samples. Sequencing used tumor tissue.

Here the CDR3 DNA reads TGTGCCAGCACCACCGGGCCGTTTGGGGTTGGGCCCCAGCATTTT. As protein: CASTTGPFGVGPQHF. V is TRBV28 and J is TRBJ1-5; D is unresolved. CDR1 and CDR2 from the germline V gene are MDHEN and SYDVKM. V was shortened by 7 bases and J by 9 bases, with 22 bases between the two germline ends. CDR3 length equals 15 residues.